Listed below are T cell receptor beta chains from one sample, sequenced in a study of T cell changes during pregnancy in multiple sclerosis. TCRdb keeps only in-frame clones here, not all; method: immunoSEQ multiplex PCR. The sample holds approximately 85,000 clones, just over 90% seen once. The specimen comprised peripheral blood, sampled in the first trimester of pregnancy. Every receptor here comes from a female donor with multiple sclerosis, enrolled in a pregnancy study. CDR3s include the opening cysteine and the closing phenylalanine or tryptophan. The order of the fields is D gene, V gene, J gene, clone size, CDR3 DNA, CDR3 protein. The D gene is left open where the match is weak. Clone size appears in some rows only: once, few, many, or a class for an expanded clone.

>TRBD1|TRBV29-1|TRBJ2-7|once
TGCAGCGTTTCCCGTGGACAGGGCTCCTACGAGCAGTACTTC
CSVSRGQGSYEQYF
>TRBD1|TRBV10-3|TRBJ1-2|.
TGTGCCATCAGCCGACCCGACAGGGGTGACTATGGCTACACCTTC
CAISRPDRGDYGYTF
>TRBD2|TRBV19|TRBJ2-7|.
TGTGCCAGTAGTATCGGGCTAGCGGGGAAGGAGCAGTACTTC
CASSIGLAGKEQYF
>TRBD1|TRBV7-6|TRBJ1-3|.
TGTGCCAGCAGCGTGGGACAGAGCTCTGGAAACACCATATATTTT
CASSVGQSSGNTIYF
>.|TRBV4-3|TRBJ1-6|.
TGCGCCAGCAGCCAACAGGGACAAGCTAATTCACCCCTCCACTTT
CASSQQGQANSPLHF
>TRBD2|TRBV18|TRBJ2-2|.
TGTGCCAGCTCACCACAGCCTTTGACTAGCAGAGAAGGCGAGCTGTTTTTT
CASSPQPLTSREGELFF
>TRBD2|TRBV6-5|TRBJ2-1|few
TGTGCCAGCAGTTACACGGGGCTAGCGGGAGGCAATGAGCAGTTCTTC
CASSYTGLAGGNEQFF
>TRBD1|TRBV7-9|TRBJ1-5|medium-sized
TGTGCCAGCAGCCCGACAGGGGCCGGGGATCAGCCCCAGCATTTT
CASSPTGAGDQPQHF
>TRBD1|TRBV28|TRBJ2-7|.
TGTGCCAGCACTAGGGACAGGGCCGGCTACGAGCAGTACTTC
CASTRDRAGYEQYF
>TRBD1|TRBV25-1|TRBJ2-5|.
TGTGCCAGCAGTGAATTCAGGGGGCAAGAGACCCAGTACTTC
CASSEFRGQETQYF
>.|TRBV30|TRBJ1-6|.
TGTGCCTGGAGTGTCCCCCCAGGGGCCGGCCATTCACCCCTCCACTTT
CAWSVPPGAGHSPLHF
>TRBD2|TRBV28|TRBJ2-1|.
TGTGCCAGCAGTAAACCGGGACTAGCGAGGAATGAGCAGTTCTTC
CASSKPGLARNEQFF
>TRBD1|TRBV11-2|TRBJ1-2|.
TGTGCCAGCAGCTTTGGAAAGGGACAGGGGGGCGTGGGCTATGGCTACACCTTC
CASSFGKGQGGVGYGYTF
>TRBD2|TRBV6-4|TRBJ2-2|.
TGTGCCAGGTCATCCGGGACTAGCGGGGGACACACCGGGGAGCTGTTTTTT
CARSSGTSGGHTGELFF
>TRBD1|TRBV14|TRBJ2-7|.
TGTGCCAGCAGCCCAGGGACAGGGCGATCCGAGCAGTACTTC
CASSPGTGRSEQYF
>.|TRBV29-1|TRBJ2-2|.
TGCAGCGCCGGAGGGGGGGCAGAAGCCGGGGAGCTGTTTTTT
CSAGGGAEAGELFF
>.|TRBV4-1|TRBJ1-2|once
TGCGCCAGCAGCCAAGGAGCGCACGACTATGGCTACACCTTC
CASSQGAHDYGYTF
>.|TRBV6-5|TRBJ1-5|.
TGTGCCAGCAGTCGCACACAGGGTGGGATGCAGCCCCAGCATTTT
CASSRTQGGMQPQHF
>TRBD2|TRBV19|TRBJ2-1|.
TGTGCCAGTAGTTCGGGACTAGCGGGAGCGCTGGGGCCCCGCTCCTACAATGAGCAGTTCTTC
CASSSGLAGALGPRSYNEQFF
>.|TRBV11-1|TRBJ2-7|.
TGTGCCAGCAGCCCCGGGAATAGTCACCACGAGCAGTACTTC
CASSPGNSHHEQYF
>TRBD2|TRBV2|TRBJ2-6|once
TGTGCCAGCAAGAAAGAAGCGGGGGTACGTTTATCTGGGGCCAACGTCCTGACTTTC
CASKKEAGVRLSGANVLTF
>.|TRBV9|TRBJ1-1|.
TGTGCCAGCAGCGTAGGGGAGGGGGACACTGAAGCTTTCTTT
CASSVGEGDTEAFF
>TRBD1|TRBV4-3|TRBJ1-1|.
TGCGCCAGCAGCCAAGATATGGACAGGGATTATGGGAACACTGAAGCTTTCTTT
CASSQDMDRDYGNTEAFF
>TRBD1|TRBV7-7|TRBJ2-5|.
TGTGCTAGCAGCTCAACGACGTGGGACAGAAAAGCCCAGTACTTC
CASSSTTWDRKAQYF
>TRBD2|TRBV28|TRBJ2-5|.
TGTGCCAGCAGGTCCCGGACTAGCGGGTATACGTACCAAGAGACCCAGTACTTC
CASRSRTSGYTYQETQYF
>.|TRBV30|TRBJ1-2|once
TGTGCCTGGAGCGGGCAGGGGAACTATGGCTACACCTTC
CAWSGQGNYGYTF
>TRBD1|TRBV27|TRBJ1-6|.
TGTGCCAGCAGGACAGGGAAAGAGGCCCTCCACTTT
CASRTGKEALHF
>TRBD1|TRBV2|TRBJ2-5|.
TGTGCCAGCAGGAGACGATGGGACAGCCAAGAGACCCAGTACTTC
CASRRRWDSQETQYF
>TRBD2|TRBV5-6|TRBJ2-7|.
TGTGCCAGCACCGGACCGGGACTAGCCCCCTACGAGCAGTACTTC
CASTGPGLAPYEQYF
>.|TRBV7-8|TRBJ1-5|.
TGTGCCAGCAGCTTAGCGGGGCACAATCAGCCCCAGCATTTT
CASSLAGHNQPQHF
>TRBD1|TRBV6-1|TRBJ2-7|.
TGTGCCAGCAGTGAGATTGGGACAGGCTACGAGCAGTACTTC
CASSEIGTGYEQYF
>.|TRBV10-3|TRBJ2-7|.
TGTGCCATCAGTGAGACACTTTGGGAGTACGAGCAGTACTTC
CAISETLWEYEQYF
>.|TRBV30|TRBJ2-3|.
TGTGCCTGGACCAAAAGGAGGGACTTTAGCACAGATACGCAGTATTTT
CAWTKRRDFSTDTQYF
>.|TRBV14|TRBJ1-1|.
TGTGCCAGCAGTCTGGCAGTGAACACTGAAGCTTTCTTT
CASSLAVNTEAFF
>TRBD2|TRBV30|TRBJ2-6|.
TGTGCCTGGAGCCTACTAGCGGGAGGACCCTCTGGGGCCAACGTCCTGACTTTC
CAWSLLAGGPSGANVLTF
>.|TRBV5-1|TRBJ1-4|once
TGCGCCAGCATGAGGGGGACCGGTGCAACTAATGAAAAACTGTTTTTT
CASMRGTGATNEKLFF
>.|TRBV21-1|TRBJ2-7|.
TGTGCCAGCAGCAAAGAGGAGCGGGAGGGAACGACCTCCTACGAGCAGTACTTC
CASSKEEREGTTSYEQYF
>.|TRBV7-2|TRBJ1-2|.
TGTGCCAGCAGCTTAACCGGGTATGGCTACACCTTC
CASSLTGYGYTF
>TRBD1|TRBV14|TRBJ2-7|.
TGTGCCAGCAGCGCGCAGGGGGTCAGCGGCGAGCAGTACTTC
CASSAQGVSGEQYF
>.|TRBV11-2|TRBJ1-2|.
TGTGCCAGCAGCCTGGCGGGTGACCCACAGGGCTACACCTTC
CASSLAGDPQGYTF
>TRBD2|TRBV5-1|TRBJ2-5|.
TGCGCCAGCAGCTTGGGAGCCGGGCGGGAGGAGACCCAGTACTTC
CASSLGAGREETQYF
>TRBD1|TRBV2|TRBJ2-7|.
TGTGCCAGCATCCCCAGGGGGACAGGGGGGATACCCTCCTCCTACGAGCAGTACTTC
CASIPRGTGGIPSSYEQYF
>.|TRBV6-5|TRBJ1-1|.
TGTGCCAGCACCTGGGGGGGGGACATGAACACTGAAGCTTTCTTT
CASTWGGDMNTEAFF
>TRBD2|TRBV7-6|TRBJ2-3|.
TGTGCCAGCAGCTCCTACAAACTAGCGGGAGTTAATTTTCGGGCAGATACGCAGTATTTT
CASSSYKLAGVNFRADTQYF
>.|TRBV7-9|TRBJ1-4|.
TGTGCCAGCAGCCACAGGGTTAATGAAAAACTGTTTTTT
CASSHRVNEKLFF
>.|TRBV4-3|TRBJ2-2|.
TGCGCCAGCAGCCAATACCCAGGCCTCAACACCGGGGAGCTGTTTTTT
CASSQYPGLNTGELFF
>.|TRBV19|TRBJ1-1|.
TGTGCCAGTAGCTCAGGGATCCGTGACACTGAAGCTTTCTTT
CASSSGIRDTEAFF
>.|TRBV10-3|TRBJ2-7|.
TGTGCCATCAGTGGGTTGGCTAGCTCCTACGAGCAGTACTTC
CAISGLASSYEQYF
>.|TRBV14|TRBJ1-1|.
TGTGCCAGCAGCGATTACACCACTGAAGCTTTCTTT
CASSDYTTEAFF
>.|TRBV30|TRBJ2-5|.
TGTGCCTGGAGTGGGGCAGCCCCTCAAGAGACCCAGTACTTC
CAWSGAAPQETQYF